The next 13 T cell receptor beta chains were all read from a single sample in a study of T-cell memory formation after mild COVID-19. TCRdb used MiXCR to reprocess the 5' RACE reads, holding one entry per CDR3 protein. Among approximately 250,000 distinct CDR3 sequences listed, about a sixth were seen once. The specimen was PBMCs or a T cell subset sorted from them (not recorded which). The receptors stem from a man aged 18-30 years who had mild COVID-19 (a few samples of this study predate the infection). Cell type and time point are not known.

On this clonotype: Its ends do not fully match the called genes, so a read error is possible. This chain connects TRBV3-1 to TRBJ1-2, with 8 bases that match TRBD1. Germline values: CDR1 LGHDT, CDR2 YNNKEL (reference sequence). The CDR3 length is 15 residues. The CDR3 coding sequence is TGTGACAGCAGCCAAGCCTACAGGGGGAACTATGGCTACACCTTC. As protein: CDSSQAYRGNYGYTF.

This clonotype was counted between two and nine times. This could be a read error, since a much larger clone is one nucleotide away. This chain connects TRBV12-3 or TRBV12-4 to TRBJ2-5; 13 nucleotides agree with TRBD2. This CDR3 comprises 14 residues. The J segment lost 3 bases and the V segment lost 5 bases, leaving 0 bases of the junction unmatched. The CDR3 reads CASSGLAGEETQYF. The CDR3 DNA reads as TGTGCCAGCAGTGGACTAGCGGGGGAAGAGACCCAGTACTTC.

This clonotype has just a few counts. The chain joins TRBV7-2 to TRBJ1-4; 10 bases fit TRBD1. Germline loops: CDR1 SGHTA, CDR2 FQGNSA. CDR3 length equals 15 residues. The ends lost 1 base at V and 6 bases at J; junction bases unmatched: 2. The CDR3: CASSLEGTGDEKLFF. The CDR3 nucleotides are TGTGCCAGCAGCTTAGAGGGGACAGGGGATGAAAAACTGTTTTTT.

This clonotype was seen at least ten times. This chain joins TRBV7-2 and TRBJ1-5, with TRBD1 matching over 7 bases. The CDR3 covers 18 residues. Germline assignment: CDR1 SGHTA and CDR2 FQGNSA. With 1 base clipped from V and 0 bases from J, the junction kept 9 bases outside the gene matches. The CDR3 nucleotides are TGTGCCAGCAGCTTAGGGGGCGGACAGGCCTATAGCAATCAGCCCCAGCATTTT. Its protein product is CASSLGGGQAYSNQPQHF.

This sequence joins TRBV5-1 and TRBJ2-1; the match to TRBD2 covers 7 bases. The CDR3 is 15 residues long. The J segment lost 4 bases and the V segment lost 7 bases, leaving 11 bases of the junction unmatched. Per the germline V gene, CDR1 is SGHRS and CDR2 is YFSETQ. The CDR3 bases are TGCGCCAGCTCCGGTGGGGACGGGGGGTACAATGAGCAGTTCTTC. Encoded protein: CASSGGDGGYNEQFF.

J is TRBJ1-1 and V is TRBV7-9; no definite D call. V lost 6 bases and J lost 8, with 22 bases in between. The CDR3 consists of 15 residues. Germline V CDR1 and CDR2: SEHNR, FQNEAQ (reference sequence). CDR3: CASRPSGSARREAFF. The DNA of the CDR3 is TGTGCCAGCAGGCCCAGTGGTTCGGCCAGAAGGGAAGCTTTCTTT.

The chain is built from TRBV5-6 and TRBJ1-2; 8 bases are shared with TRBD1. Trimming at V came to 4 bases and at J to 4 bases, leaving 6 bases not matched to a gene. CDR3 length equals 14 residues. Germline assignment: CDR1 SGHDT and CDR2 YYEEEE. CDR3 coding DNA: TGTGCCAGCAGCGCGAGGACAGGGAGCTATGGCTACACCTTC. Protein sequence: CASSARTGSYGYTF.

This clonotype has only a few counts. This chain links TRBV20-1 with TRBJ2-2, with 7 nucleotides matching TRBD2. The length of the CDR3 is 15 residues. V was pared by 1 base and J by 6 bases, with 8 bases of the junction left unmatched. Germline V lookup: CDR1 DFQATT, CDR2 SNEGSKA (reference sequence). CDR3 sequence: CSARVGLAVSGELFF. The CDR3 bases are TGCAGTGCTAGAGTCGGTCTAGCGGTTTCCGGGGAGCTGTTTTTT.

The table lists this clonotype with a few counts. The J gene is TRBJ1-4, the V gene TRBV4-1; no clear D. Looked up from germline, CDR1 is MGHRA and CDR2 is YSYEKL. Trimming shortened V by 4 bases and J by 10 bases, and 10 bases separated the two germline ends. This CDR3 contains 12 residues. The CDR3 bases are TGCGCCAGCAGCCGGGAAGGGCGAAAACTGTTTTTT. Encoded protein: CASSREGRKLFF.

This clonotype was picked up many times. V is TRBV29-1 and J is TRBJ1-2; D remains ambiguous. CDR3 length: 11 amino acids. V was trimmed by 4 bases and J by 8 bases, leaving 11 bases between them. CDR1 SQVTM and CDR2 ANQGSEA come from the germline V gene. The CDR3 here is CSVAADTGYTF. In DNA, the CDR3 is TGCAGCGTTGCCGCTGACACCGGCTACACCTTC. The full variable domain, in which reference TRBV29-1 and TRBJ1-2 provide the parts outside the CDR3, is SAVISQKPSRDICQRGTSLTIQCQVDSQVTMMFWYRQQPGQSLTLIATANQGSEATYESGFVIDKFPISRPNLTFSTLTVSNMSPEDSSIYLCSVAADTGYTFGSGTRLTVV.

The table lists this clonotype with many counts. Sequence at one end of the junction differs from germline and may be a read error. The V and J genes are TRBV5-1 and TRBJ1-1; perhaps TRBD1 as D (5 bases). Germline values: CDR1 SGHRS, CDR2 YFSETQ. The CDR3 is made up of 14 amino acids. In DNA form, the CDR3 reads TGTGCCAGCAGTTTTCGGGGGTTGAACACTGAAGCTTTCTTT. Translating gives CASSFRGLNTEAFF.

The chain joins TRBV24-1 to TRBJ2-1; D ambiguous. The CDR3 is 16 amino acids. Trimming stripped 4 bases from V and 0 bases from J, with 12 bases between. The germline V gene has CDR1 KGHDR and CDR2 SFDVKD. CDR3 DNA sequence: TGTGCCACCAGTGACCAGGACGCTAGCTCCTACAATGAGCAGTTCTTC. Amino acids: CATSDQDASSYNEQFF.

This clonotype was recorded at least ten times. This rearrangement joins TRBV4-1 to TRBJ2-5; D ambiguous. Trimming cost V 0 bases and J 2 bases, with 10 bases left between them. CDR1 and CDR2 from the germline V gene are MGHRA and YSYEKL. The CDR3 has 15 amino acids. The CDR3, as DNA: TGCGCCAGCAGCCAAGAATATTCCGGACAAGAGACCCAGTACTTC. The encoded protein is CASSQEYSGQETQYF.